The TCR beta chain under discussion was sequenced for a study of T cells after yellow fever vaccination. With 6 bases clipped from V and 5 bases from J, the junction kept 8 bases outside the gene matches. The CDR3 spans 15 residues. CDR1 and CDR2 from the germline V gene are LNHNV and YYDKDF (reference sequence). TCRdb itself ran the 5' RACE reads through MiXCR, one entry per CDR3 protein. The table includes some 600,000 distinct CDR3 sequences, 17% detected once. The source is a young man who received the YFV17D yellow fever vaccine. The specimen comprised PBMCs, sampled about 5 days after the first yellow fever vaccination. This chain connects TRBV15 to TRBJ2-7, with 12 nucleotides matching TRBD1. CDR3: CATSVPGQGAHEQYF. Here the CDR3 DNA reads TGTGCCACCAGTGTACCGGGACAGGGGGCCCACGAGCAGTACTTC.